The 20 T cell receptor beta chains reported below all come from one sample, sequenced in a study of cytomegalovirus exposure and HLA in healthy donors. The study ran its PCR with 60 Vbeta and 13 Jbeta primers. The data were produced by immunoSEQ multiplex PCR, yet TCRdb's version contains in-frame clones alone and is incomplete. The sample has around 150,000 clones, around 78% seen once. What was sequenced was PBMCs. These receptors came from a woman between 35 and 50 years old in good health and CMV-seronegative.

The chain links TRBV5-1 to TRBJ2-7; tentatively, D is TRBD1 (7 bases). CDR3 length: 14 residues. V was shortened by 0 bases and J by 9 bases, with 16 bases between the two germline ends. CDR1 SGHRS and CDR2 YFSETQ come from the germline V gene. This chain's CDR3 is CASSLGDSKGGQYF. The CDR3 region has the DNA TGCGCCAGCAGCTTGGGGGACAGCAAGGGAGGGCAGTACTTC.

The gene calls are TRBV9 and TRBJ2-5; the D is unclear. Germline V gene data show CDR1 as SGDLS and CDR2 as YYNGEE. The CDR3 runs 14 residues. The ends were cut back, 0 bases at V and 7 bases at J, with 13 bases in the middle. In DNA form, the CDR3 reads TGTGCCAGCAGCGTAGAAGGTGGATCAGGGACCCAGTACTTC. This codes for CASSVEGGSGTQYF. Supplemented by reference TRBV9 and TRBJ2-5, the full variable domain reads DSGVTQTPKHLITATGQRVTLRCSPRSGDLSVYWYQQSLDQGLQFLIQYYNGEERAKGNILERFSAQQFPDLHSELNLSSLELGDSALYFCASSVEGGSGTQYFGPGTRLLVL.

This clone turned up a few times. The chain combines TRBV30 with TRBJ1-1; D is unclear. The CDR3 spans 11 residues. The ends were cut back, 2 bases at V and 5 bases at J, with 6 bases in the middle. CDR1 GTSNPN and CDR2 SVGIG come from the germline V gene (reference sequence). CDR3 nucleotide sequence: TGTGCCTGGAGTAAAGCGACTGAAGCTTTCTTT. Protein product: CAWSKATEAFF.

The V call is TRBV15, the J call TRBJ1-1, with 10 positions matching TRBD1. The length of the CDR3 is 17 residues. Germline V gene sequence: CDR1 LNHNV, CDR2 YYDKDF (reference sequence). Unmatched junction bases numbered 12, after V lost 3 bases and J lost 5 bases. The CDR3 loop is CATSRRQGATFGTEAFF. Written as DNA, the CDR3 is TGTGCCACCAGCAGGAGACAGGGGGCTACGTTTGGTACTGAAGCTTTCTTT.

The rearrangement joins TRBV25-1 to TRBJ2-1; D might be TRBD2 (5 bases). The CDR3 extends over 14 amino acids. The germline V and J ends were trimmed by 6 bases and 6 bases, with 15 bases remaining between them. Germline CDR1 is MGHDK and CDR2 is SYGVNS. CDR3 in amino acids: CASREASSFNEQFF. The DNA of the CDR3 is TGTGCCAGCAGGGAGGCCTCAAGTTTCAATGAGCAGTTCTTC.

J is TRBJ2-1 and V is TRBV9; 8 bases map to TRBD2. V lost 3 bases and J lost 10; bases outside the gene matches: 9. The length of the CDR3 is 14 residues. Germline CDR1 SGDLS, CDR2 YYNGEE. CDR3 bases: TGTGCCAGCAGCGCTAGTTATCGCGGGGGGGAGCAGTTCTTC. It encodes CASSASYRGGEQFF.

The CDR3 region is CAGQVDGVYGYTF. DNA of the CDR3: TGTGCCGGACAGGTCGACGGGGTATATGGCTACACCTTC. The rearrangement uses TRBV6-1 and TRBJ1-2; 7 nucleotides line up with TRBD1. Germline CDR1 and CDR2: MNHNS and SASEGT. The CDR3 runs 13 residues. Trimming cost V 11 bases and J 5 bases; bases outside gene matches: 11.

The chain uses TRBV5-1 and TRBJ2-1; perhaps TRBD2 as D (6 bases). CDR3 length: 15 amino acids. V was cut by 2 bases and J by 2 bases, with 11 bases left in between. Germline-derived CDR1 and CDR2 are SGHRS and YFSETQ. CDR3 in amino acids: CASSLIAETYNEQFF. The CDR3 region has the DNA TGCGCCAGCAGCTTAATAGCGGAGACCTACAATGAGCAGTTCTTC.

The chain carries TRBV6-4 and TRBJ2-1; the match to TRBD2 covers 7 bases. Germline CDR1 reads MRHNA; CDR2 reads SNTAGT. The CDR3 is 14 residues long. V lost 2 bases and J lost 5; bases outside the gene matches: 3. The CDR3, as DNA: TGTGCCAGCAGTGACCCCCTAGCGGACAATGAGCAGTTCTTC. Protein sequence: CASSDPLADNEQFF.

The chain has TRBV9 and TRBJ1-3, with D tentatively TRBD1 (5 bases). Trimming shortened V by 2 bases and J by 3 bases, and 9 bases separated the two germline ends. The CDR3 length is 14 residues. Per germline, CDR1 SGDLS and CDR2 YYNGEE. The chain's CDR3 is CASSVGGDGNTIYF. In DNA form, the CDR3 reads TGTGCCAGCAGCGTTGGAGGGGATGGAAACACCATATATTTT.

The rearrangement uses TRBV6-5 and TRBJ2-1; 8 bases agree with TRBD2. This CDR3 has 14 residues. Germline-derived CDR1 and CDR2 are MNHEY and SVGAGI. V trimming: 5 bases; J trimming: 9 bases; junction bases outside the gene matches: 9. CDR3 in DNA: TGTGCCAGCAGTGGACTAGCAGGTACAAGTGAGCAGTTCTTC. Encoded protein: CASSGLAGTSEQFF.

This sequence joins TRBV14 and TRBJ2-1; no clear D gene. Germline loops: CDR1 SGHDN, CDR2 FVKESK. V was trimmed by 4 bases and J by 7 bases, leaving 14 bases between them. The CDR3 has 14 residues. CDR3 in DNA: TGTGCCAGCAGCCCGATAGCCATGTTAAATGAGCAGTTCTTC. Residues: CASSPIAMLNEQFF. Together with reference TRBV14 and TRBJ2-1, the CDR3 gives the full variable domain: EAGVTQFPSHSVIEKGQTVTLRCDPISGHDNLYWYRRVMGKEIKFLLHFVKESKQDESGMPNNRFLAERTGGTYSTLKVQPAELEDSGVYFCASSPIAMLNEQFFGPGTRLTVL.

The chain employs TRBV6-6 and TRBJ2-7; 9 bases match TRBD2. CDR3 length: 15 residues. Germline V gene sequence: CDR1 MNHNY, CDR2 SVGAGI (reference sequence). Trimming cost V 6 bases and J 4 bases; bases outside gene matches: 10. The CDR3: CASRSPVSGRYEQYF. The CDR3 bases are TGTGCCAGCAGATCCCCGGTTAGCGGGAGATACGAGCAGTACTTC.

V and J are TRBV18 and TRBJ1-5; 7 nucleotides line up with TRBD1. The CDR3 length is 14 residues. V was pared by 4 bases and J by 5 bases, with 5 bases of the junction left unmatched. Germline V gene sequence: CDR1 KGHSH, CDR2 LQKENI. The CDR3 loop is CASSLNRGDQPQHF. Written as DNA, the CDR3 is TGTGCCAGCTCACTTAACAGGGGAGATCAGCCCCAGCATTTT.

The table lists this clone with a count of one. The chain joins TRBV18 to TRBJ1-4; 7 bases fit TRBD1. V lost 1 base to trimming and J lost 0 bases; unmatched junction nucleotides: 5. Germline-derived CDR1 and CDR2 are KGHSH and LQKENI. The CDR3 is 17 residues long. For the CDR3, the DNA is TGTGCCAGCTCACCACTGACCGGGACAGCAACTAATGAAAAACTGTTTTTT. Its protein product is CASSPLTGTATNEKLFF. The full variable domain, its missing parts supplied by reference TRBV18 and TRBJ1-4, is NAGVMQNPRHLVRRRGQEARLRCSPMKGHSHVYWYRQLPEEGLKFMVYLQKENIIDESGMPKERFSAEFPKEGPSILRIQQVVRGDSAAYFCASSPLTGTATNEKLFFGSGTQLSVL.

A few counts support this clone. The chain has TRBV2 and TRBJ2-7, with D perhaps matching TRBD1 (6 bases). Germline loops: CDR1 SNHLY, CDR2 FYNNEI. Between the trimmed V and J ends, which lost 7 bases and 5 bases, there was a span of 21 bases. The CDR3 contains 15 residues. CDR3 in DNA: TGTGCCAGCACCGCTACGGCACAGGGTAAGGACGAGCAGTACTTC. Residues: CASTATAQGKDEQYF.

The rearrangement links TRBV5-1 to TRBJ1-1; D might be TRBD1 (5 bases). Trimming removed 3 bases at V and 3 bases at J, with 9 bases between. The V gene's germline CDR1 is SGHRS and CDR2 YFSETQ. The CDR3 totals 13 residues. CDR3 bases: TGCGCCAGCAGCTCGGACACCTACACTGAAGCTTTCTTT. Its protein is CASSSDTYTEAFF.

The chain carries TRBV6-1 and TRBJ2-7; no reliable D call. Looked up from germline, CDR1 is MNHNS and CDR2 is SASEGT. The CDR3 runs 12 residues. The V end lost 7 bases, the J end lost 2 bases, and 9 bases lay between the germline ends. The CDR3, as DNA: TGTGCCAGCATGGCCCACCCCTACGAGCAGTACTTC. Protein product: CASMAHPYEQYF.

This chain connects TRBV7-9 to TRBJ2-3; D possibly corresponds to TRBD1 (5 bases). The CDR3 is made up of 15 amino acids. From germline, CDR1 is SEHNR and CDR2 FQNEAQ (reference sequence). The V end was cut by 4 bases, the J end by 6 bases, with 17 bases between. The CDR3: CASSSTEAQIDTQYF. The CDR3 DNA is TGTGCCAGCAGCTCGACAGAGGCACAAATCGATACGCAGTATTTT. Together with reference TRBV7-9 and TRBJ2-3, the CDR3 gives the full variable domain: DTGVSQNPRHKITKRGQNVTFRCDPISEHNRLYWYRQTLGQGPEFLTYFQNEAQLEKSRLLSDRFSAERPKGSFSTLEIQRTEQGDSAMYLCASSSTEAQIDTQYFGPGTRLTVL.

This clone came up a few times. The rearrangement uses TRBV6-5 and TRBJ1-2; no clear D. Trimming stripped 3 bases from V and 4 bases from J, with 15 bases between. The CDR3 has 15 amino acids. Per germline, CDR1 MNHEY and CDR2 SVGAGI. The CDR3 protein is CASSYNSPTVYGYTF. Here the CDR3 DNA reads TGTGCCAGCAGTTATAACAGCCCCACTGTCTATGGCTACACCTTC.